Below, 8 T cell receptor beta chains from the same sample are listed, as sequenced in a study of blood T cell repertoires in COVID-19. Only in-frame clones appear in the TCRdb table, and some are missing; sequencing was by immunoSEQ multiplex PCR. The sample lists around 220,000 clones; more than 75% were seen once. The sequencing input was peripheral blood. The receptors originated from a man aged 45-60 years with acute or convalescent COVID-19.

The chain carries TRBV7-2 and TRBJ1-1, with a weak D call TRBD1 (5 bases). Deletions cut 5 bases from V and 1 base from J, with 17 bases between. CDR3 length: 16 residues. The V gene's germline CDR1 is SGHTA and CDR2 FQGNSA. The CDR3 region has the DNA TGTGCCAGCAGCACTCGCCCCGGGGGAGGGAACACTGAAGCTTTCTTT. It specifies CASSTRPGGGNTEAFF.

The chain employs TRBV11-2 and TRBJ2-7; a weak D match, TRBD1 (6 bases). Trimming pared 4 bases from V and 7 bases from J, leaving 14 bases between. Germline V lookup: CDR1 SGHAT, CDR2 FQNNGV. This CDR3 is 13 amino acids long. The CDR3 spells CASSWRTAWEQYF. Written as DNA, the CDR3 is TGTGCCAGCAGCTGGAGGACAGCTTGGGAGCAGTACTTC.

V and J are TRBV19 and TRBJ2-3, with 9 bases aligning to TRBD1. Germline V gene data show CDR1 as LNHDA and CDR2 as SQIVND (reference sequence). This CDR3 region has 16 residues. With 7 bases clipped from V and 3 bases from J, the junction kept 11 bases outside the gene matches. CDR3 residues: CASTHGTGRRTDTQYF. CDR3 nucleotide sequence: TGTGCCAGTACCCACGGGACAGGGAGGAGGACAGATACGCAGTATTTT.

The CDR3 here is CASSEWGTGISKLFF. CDR3 in DNA: TGTGCCAGCAGTGAATGGGGGACAGGGATTTCAAAACTGTTTTTT. J is TRBJ1-4 and V is TRBV2, with 9 bases identical to TRBD1. This CDR3 contains 15 residues. CDR1 and CDR2 (germline): SNHLY, FYNNEI. The ends lost 2 bases at V and 10 bases at J; junction bases unmatched: 8.

The chain has TRBV7-9 and TRBJ2-2; TRBD2 agrees at 10 bases. Germline loops: CDR1 SEHNR, CDR2 FQNEAQ (reference sequence). The V gene end was trimmed by 5 bases and the J gene end by 5 bases; junction bases not matched to a gene: 5. This CDR3 comprises 15 residues. The CDR3 nucleotides are TGTGCCAGCAGCCCACGGACTAGCGGAACCGGGGAGCTGTTTTTT. It translates to CASSPRTSGTGELFF.

V gene TRBV12-3 or TRBV12-4 combines with J gene TRBJ1-4; D unclear. The CDR3 contains 13 residues. The V and J ends lost 3 bases and 6 bases respectively, with 8 bases between them. The CDR3 spells CASSFETDEKLFF. Written as DNA, the CDR3 is TGTGCCAGCAGTTTCGAAACAGATGAAAAACTGTTTTTT.

This chain joins TRBV9 and TRBJ1-2; 8 bases agree with TRBD1. This CDR3 comprises 13 residues. Trimming took 5 bases from V and 8 from J; bases not matched to a gene: 8. Germline lookup yields CDR1 SGDLS and CDR2 YYNGEE. The chain's CDR3 is CASRDPGQGGYTF. The CDR3 region has the DNA TGTGCCAGCAGAGATCCCGGACAGGGCGGCTACACCTTC.

This sequence joins TRBV7-9 and TRBJ1-4, with no clear D. This CDR3 comprises 13 residues. The V gene lost 3 bases and the J gene lost 5 bases, with 7 bases spanning the gap. Germline values: CDR1 SEHNR, CDR2 FQNEAQ (reference sequence). The CDR3: CASSFAENEKLFF. CDR3 coding DNA: TGTGCCAGCAGCTTTGCCGAGAATGAAAAACTGTTTTTT.